What follows describes a single TCR beta chain. Its antigen is as yet unknown. It may be a read error: a sequence one base away is much more abundant. TCRbeta libraries were built with three rounds of nested PCR, modified from ARM-PCR. In TCRdb, the multiplex PCR reads were re-called with MiXCR into one record per CDR3 protein. Found here are tens of thousands of distinct CDR3 sequences, approximately 63% of them singletons; the top ten hold 20%. CDR1 is SGHKS, CDR2 YYEKEE, per germline (reference sequence). J gave up 7 bases and V 1 base, and 7 bases lay outside the gene matches. The CDR3 sequence is 15 residues long. The sample is drawn from a study of tumor and adjacent non-tumor tissue in lung cancer. Whole-study results and caveats: Top 100 clones took a larger repertoire share in normal lung.

No cell sorting was done before RNA was extracted from the tissue. The chain combines TRBV5-5 with TRBJ2-1; the match to TRBD1 covers 8 bases. This receptor was identified in a man aged 45-60 years with non-small cell lung cancer. Source material: lung tumor tissue. The CDR3 protein is CASSLSVTGDNEQFF. DNA for the CDR3: TGTGCCAGCAGCTTGTCCGTGACAGGGGATAATGAGCAGTTCTTC.